The sequence of this TCR beta chain was determined in a study of CD8+ T cells in alopecia areata. RNA extraction was followed by reverse transcription into cDNA, which acted as the sequencing template. The repertoire was sequenced with immunoSEQ multiplex PCR; TCRdb's copy has only in-frame clones and lacks some. The table records 140,000 to 150,000 clones, 47% of them present only once. About this clone: Its antigen remains unknown.

Regarding the study as a whole: Compared with mice, patients displayed less clear TCR sharing, possibly for HLA-related reasons.

Trimming took off 5 bases at V and 4 bases at J, with 17 bases between the two ends. Germline CDR1 is MNHEY and CDR2 is SMNVEV (reference sequence). The CDR3 extends over 15 amino acids. This clonotype was obtained from a human donor with alopecia areata. Sequenced: CD4+ T cells sorted from blood. The chain links TRBV27 to TRBJ1-2, with D perhaps TRBD1 (6 bases). The CDR3, as DNA: TGTGCCAGCAGTCGTGGGACAAGTGTGATCTATGGCTACACCTTC. Translating gives CASSRGTSVIYGYTF.